This T cell receptor beta chain was recorded in a study of Graves' ophthalmopathy and Graves' hyperthyroidism. As for this clonotype: Its antigen remains unknown. Here the CDR3 omits its conserved ending phenylalanine or tryptophan, so a read error is the likely source.

Study-wide results and caveats: In separating ophthalmopathy from stable hyperthyroidism, a 13-signature model achieved 87.88% sensitivity and around 80% specificity.

CDR1 and CDR2 (germline): SQVTM, ANQGSEA. CDR3 size: 16 residues. The V gene lost 2 bases and the J gene lost 8 bases, with 24 bases spanning the gap. It was on clinical symptoms, serum thyroxine, TRAb, thyroid ultrasound and orbital computed tomography that diagnosis relied. CDR3 regions of TCR beta were amplified from RNA transcripts. HTBI primers were used in a first-round RT-PCR, which preceded a second-round multiplex PCR. MiXCR, run by TCRdb on the multiplex PCR reads, gives a single entry per CDR3 protein. The sample yields fewer than 600,000 distinct CDR3 sequences, 13% to 15% seen once. The chain joins TRBV29-1 to TRBJ1-1; possible D gene TRBD1, 5 bases. The sequence was obtained from a woman between 25 and 40 years old with Graves' ophthalmopathy. Sample: blood. CDR3 sequence reads: CSVEYLVRGGFEEAFS. CDR3 nucleotides: TGCAGCGTTGAATATCTTGTGAGGGGAGGTTTTGAGGAAGCTTTCTCT.